This TCR beta chain was sequenced for a study of T cells expressing NK-cell markers. Study at large: From sorted CD3+CD56+NKG2C+, CD3+CD56+NKG2C- and CD3+CD56-NKG2C+ T cells came the TCR beta repertoires. General observations from the study: In a handful of donors, dominant clonotypes made up about 28.3-65% of CD3+CD56-NKG2C+ cells. Dominant NKG2C+ clonotypes in six donors made up about 1.0-7.5% of CD8+ T cells. It was still unclear whether expanded NKG2C+ T cell clones were HCMV specific.

This CDR3 spans 14 amino acids. In germline, CDR1 is KGHSH, CDR2 LQKENI. Details on this clonotype: Its antigen is still unknown.

With the 5' RACE reads reprocessed, TCRdb shows one record per CDR3 protein and no DNA. In total, the table holds approximately 380,000 distinct CDR3 sequences. The receptor's source is a man aged 18 to 69 in good health. Sequencing input: blood T cells: a sorted CD56 or NKG2C T cell subset, CD4+ or CD8+ T cells, or bulk PBMC T cells (not recorded which). This chain joins TRBV18 and TRBJ2-5; TCRdb's D gene call, TRBD2, goes unchecked for lack of DNA. CDR3 sequence reads: CASSPTTSAETQYF.